This T cell receptor beta chain came from a study of response to subunit inactivated influenza vaccine. Study outcomes and limitations: There was a suggestion from the authors that each seasonal influenza vaccination recruits few new T cells.

TCRdb reprocessed the RT-PCR reads with MiXCR, giving one entry per CDR3 protein. The sample yields about 180,000 distinct CDR3 sequences, nearly 9.5% seen once. The V gene end was trimmed by 0 bases and the J gene end by 8 bases; junction bases not matched to a gene: 7. Germline V gene lookup returns CDR1 SGHTA and CDR2 FQGTGA. There are 15 residues in the CDR3. Details on this clonotype: Its antigen remains unidentified.

Here the sequenced sample was non-naive T cells sorted from PBMCs, taken on the day of vaccination. This sequence originates from a man between 45 and 60 years old who received an inactivated influenza vaccine. This chain joins TRBV7-3 and TRBJ2-1; TRBD1 agrees at 7 bases. CDR3 region: CASSLTGQSTDEQFF. CDR3 in DNA: TGTGCCAGCAGCTTAACGGGACAGTCTACCGATGAGCAGTTCTTC.